This T cell receptor (beta chain) was retrieved from a study of blood T cell repertoires in COVID-19. Trimming cost V 0 bases and J 4 bases; bases outside gene matches: 4. Per the germline V gene, CDR1 is SGDLS and CDR2 is YYNGEE. The CDR3 covers 15 residues. Clones were sequenced by immunoSEQ multiplex PCR, and TCRdb holds only the in-frame ones, with some missing. Of approximately 88,000 clones detected, 80% appear once; the ten largest clones hold about 8.4%. This chain uses TRBV9 with TRBJ2-1, with 7 positions matching TRBD2. Specimen: peripheral blood. The sequence derives from a man aged 45 to 65 who had recovered from COVID-19. The CDR3 loop reads CASSVDGSGYNEQFF. The CDR3 nucleotides read TGTGCCAGCAGCGTAGACGGTAGCGGGTACAATGAGCAGTTCTTC.